This is a list of T cell receptor beta chains from one sample in a study of shared clonotypes between healthy human individuals. Only in-frame clones appear in the TCRdb table, and some are missing; sequencing was by immunoSEQ multiplex PCR. This sample has 2 million to 3 million clones, with more than 90% found just once. The sequenced material came from naive CD4+ T cells sorted from blood. The receptors stem from a man in his late teens or twenties in good health. Both conserved end residues are part of each CDR3. A D gene is named only where the DNA matches it firmly. The listing skips clone size in some rows; elsewhere it reads once, few, many or a size class.

TRBJ2-1 | - | TRBV4-1 | - | CASSQERLGGAYNEQFF | TGCGCCAGCAGCCAAGAAAGGCTCGGCGGCGCCTACAATGAGCAGTTCTTC
TRBJ2-7 | - | TRBV9 | - | CASSVELGSYEQYF | TGTGCCAGCAGCGTAGAGCTTGGATCCTACGAGCAGTACTTC
TRBJ2-7 | TRBD1 | TRBV5-6 | - | CASSSAGQGHYEQYF | TGTGCCAGCAGCTCCGCGGGACAGGGGCACTACGAGCAGTACTTC
TRBJ2-7 | - | TRBV30 | - | CAWTPRYSYEQYF | TGTGCCTGGACACCCCGCTACTCCTACGAGCAGTACTTC
TRBJ2-1 | - | TRBV7-8 | - | CASTPGGSSGTYNEQFF | TGTGCCAGCACCCCAGGGGGGAGTAGCGGGACGTACAATGAGCAGTTCTTC
TRBJ1-2 | - | TRBV6-5 | - | CASSPTGNYGYTF | TGTGCCAGCAGTCCTACTGGGAACTATGGCTACACCTTC
TRBJ2-7 | TRBD1 | TRBV30 | - | CAWSVSLYRGAEQYF | TGTGCCTGGAGTGTATCCCTCTACAGGGGCGCCGAGCAGTACTTC
TRBJ2-7 | - | TRBV5-6 | - | CASSLEGWPAGGHEQYF | TGTGCCAGCAGCTTGGAGGGTTGGCCGGCAGGGGGGCACGAGCAGTACTTC
TRBJ2-3 | - | TRBV5-1 | - | CASRYGGLITDTQYF | TGCGCCAGCAGGTACGGGGGGCTAATCACAGATACGCAGTATTTT
TRBJ2-7 | TRBD1 | TRBV2 | - | CASTGTGAGEQYF | TGTGCCAGCACCGGGACAGGGGCAGGGGAGCAGTACTTC
TRBJ1-5 | TRBD1 | TRBV6-4 | few | CASREQGKGNQPQHF | TGTGCCAGCAGGGAACAGGGGAAGGGCAATCAGCCCCAGCATTTT
TRBJ1-3 | - | TRBV19 | once | CASSLGPHSGNTIYF | TGTGCCAGTAGTTTGGGACCGCACTCTGGAAACACCATATATTTT
TRBJ2-6 | - | TRBV5-1 | - | CASSGTGSGANVLTF | TGCGCCAGCAGCGGCACAGGGTCTGGGGCCAACGTCCTGACTTTC
TRBJ2-1 | - | TRBV6-5 | - | CASSYSAGTYNEQFF | TGTGCCAGCAGTTACTCCGCAGGTACCTACAATGAGCAGTTCTTC
TRBJ2-4 | - | TRBV5-1 | - | CASSEATTKNIQYF | TGCGCCAGCAGTGAGGCGACGACCAAAAACATTCAGTACTTC
TRBJ1-5 | - | TRBV20-1 | - | CSAREDGGQHF | TGCAGTGCTAGAGAGGACGGAGGCCAGCATTTT
TRBJ2-5 | - | TRBV5-6 | - | CASSQQRGTGPQKETQYF | TGTGCCAGCAGCCAACAAAGGGGCACAGGGCCACAAAAAGAGACCCAGTACTTC
TRBJ2-7 | - | TRBV6-5 | - | CASSYSAGTLEQYF | TGTGCCAGCAGTTACTCTGCAGGGACCCTCGAGCAGTACTTC
TRBJ2-2 | TRBD2 | TRBV5-4 | - | CATRESGRTGELFF | TGTGCCACAAGAGAGAGCGGGAGAACCGGGGAGCTGTTTTTT
TRBJ2-5 | - | TRBV5-1 | once | CASSLEGGQETQYF | TGCGCCAGCAGCTTGGAAGGGGGACAAGAGACCCAGTACTTC
TRBJ2-7 | TRBD1 | TRBV2 | once | CASRDRGFYEQYF | TGTGCCAGCAGGGACAGGGGATTTTACGAGCAGTACTTC
TRBJ1-1 | - | TRBV10-1 | once | CASSESRGKTTEAFF | TGCGCCAGCAGTGAGTCTCGGGGGAAGACCACTGAAGCTTTCTTT
TRBJ2-7 | - | TRBV9 | - | CASSPLGEASYEQYF | TGTGCCAGCAGCCCACTTGGGGAGGCATCCTACGAGCAGTACTTC
TRBJ2-7 | - | TRBV21-1 | - | CASSPRNF | TGTGCCAGCAGCCCCCGGAACTTC
TRBJ2-3 | - | TRBV7-2 | - | CASSLARASTDTQYF | TGTGCCAGCAGCTTAGCCAGGGCGAGCACAGATACGCAGTATTTT
TRBJ2-2 | TRBD1 | TRBV5-4 | - | CASSPPGQGDTGELFF | TGTGCCAGCAGCCCCCCGGGACAGGGGGACACCGGGGAGCTGTTTTTT
TRBJ1-3 | - | TRBV9 | - | CASSVEDSSRNTIYF | TGTGCCAGCAGCGTAGAGGACAGTTCTCGAAACACCATATATTTT
TRBJ2-7 | - | TRBV18 | - | CASSPFGGRVEQYF | TGTGCCAGCTCACCGTTTGGTGGCAGGGTTGAGCAGTACTTC
TRBJ2-5 | - | TRBV6-5 | - | CATSTSETQYF | TGTGCCACCAGCACGTCGGAGACCCAGTACTTC
TRBJ1-2 | - | TRBV2 | - | CASGERSEGYTF | TGTGCCAGCGGGGAGAGGTCAGAGGGCTACACCTTC
TRBJ1-3 | - | TRBV19 | - | CASRPGAGNTIYF | TGTGCCAGCCGACCCGGCGCTGGAAACACCATATATTTT
TRBJ2-1 | TRBD1 | TRBV5-6 | - | CASSLIRTGVWNEQFF | TGTGCCAGCAGCTTGATCAGGACAGGGGTCTGGAATGAGCAGTTCTTC
TRBJ1-5 | TRBD1 | TRBV5-6 | - | CASSPNRGQQPQHF | TGTGCCAGCAGCCCAAACAGGGGGCAGCAGCCCCAGCATTTT
TRBJ1-5 | - | TRBV7-9 | - | CASSKANSNQPQHF | TGTGCCAGCTCTAAGGCTAATAGCAATCAGCCCCAGCATTTT
TRBJ1-1 | TRBD1 | TRBV18 | once | CASSPGGGTESRSEAFF | TGTGCCAGCTCACCTGGAGGGGGGACAGAAAGCCGTAGTGAAGCTTTCTTT
TRBJ2-7 | - | TRBV7-2 | - | CASSLGLGLTYEQYF | TGTGCCAGCAGCTTAGGGTTAGGGCTTACCTACGAGCAGTACTTC
TRBJ1-4 | - | TRBV7-9 | once | CASSSGREAPNEKLFF | TGTGCCAGCAGCTCGGGGAGGGAGGCACCGAATGAAAAACTGTTTTTT
TRBJ2-5 | - | TRBV20-1 | - | CSASAPPPYF | TGCAGTGCTAGTGCCCCTCCTCCGTACTTC
TRBJ2-1 | - | TRBV7-2 | once | CASSLVGGSGNEQFF | TGTGCCAGCAGCTTAGTAGGAGGATCGGGGAATGAGCAGTTCTTC
TRBJ2-5 | - | TRBV7-7 | - | CASSLGSVQETQYF | TGTGCTAGCAGCTTAGGTTCGGTACAAGAGACCCAGTACTTC
TRBJ2-7 | - | TRBV4-1 | - | CASSQDPGVRGSYEQYF | TGCGCCAGCAGCCAAGATCCCGGGGTGCGGGGCTCCTACGAGCAGTACTTC
TRBJ1-6 | - | TRBV10-3 | - | CAISESGPLHF | TGTGCCATCAGTGAGTCCGGACCCCTCCACTTT
TRBJ2-3 | - | TRBV7-3 | - | CASSLGISTDTQYF | TGTGCCAGCAGCTTAGGGATATCCACAGATACGCAGTATTTT
TRBJ1-5 | - | TRBV30 | - | CAWSDGPDQPQHF | TGTGCCTGGAGTGACGGGCCGGATCAGCCCCAGCATTTT
TRBJ2-5 | TRBD1 | TRBV18 | - | CASSPLTGGQETQYF | TGTGCCAGCTCACCACTGACAGGGGGCCAAGAGACCCAGTACTTC
TRBJ2-7 | - | TRBV28 | - | CASSGTDRDSYEQYF | TGTGCCAGCAGCGGGACTGACAGAGATTCCTACGAGCAGTACTTC
TRBJ2-5 | TRBD1 | TRBV11-2 | - | CASSSGQGKGETQYF | TGTGCCAGCAGCTCAGGACAGGGAAAGGGGGAGACCCAGTACTTC
TRBJ2-2 | TRBD2 | TRBV4-3 | - | CASASGLTNTGELFF | TGCGCCAGTGCTAGCGGGCTTACGAACACCGGGGAGCTGTTTTTT
TRBJ2-7 | - | TRBV27 | - | CASSTRSVVQGEQYF | TGTGCCAGCAGTACCCGGTCTGTAGTCCAAGGCGAGCAGTACTTC